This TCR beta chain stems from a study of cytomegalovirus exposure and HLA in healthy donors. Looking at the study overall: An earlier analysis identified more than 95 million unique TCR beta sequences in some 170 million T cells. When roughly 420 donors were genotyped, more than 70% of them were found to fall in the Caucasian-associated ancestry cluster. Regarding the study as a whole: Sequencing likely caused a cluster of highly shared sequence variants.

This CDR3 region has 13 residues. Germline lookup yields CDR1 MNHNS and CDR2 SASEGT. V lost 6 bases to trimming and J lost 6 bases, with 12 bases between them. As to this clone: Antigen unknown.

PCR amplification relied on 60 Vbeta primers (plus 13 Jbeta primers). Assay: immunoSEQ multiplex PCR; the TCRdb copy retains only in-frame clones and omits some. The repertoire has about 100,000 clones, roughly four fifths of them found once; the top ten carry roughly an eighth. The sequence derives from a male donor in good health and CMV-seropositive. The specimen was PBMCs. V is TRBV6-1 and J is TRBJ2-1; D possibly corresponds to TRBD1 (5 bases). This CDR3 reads CASSREQGNEQFF. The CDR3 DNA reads TGTGCCAGCAGCCGCGAGCAGGGCAATGAGCAGTTCTTC.